This entry lists 23 T cell receptor beta chains sequenced from one sample in a study of T-cell reconstitution after alpha-beta-depleted transplantation in children. Unique molecular identifiers were incorporated when the TCRbeta library was constructed. TCRdb reprocessed the PCR reads via MiXCR and lists one record per CDR3 protein. Here the sample spans 450,000 to 600,000 distinct CDR3 sequences, around 17% being singletons. The input for sequencing was PBMCs from the stem cell graft donor, taken from the stem cell graft. Source of these receptors: a human donor who donated a stem cell graft to a child with acute lymphoblastic leukemia.

In DNA, the CDR3 is TGCGCCAGCAGCTTCACGCAGGATACAGCCGGGGAGCTGTTTTTT. It is translated as CASSFTQDTAGELFF. The V gene is TRBV5-1, the J gene TRBJ2-2; D is undetermined. The CDR3 length is 15 residues. Germline CDR1 SGHRS, CDR2 YFSETQ. Trimming stripped 2 bases from V and 6 bases from J, with 14 bases between.

This clonotype was detected only once. This sequence joins TRBV27 and TRBJ1-1, with 9 bases that match TRBD1. Germline CDR1 reads MNHEY; CDR2 reads SMNVEV (reference sequence). The CDR3 spans 15 residues. Trimming cost V 5 bases and J 0 bases; bases outside gene matches: 4. CDR3 region: CASSLRDRVNTEAFF. In nucleotides, the CDR3 is TGTGCCAGCAGTCTTCGGGACAGGGTGAACACTGAAGCTTTCTTT.

The table lists this clonotype with a few counts. The chain combines TRBV2 with TRBJ1-2; possibly TRBD1 for D (5 bases). Germline values: CDR1 SNHLY, CDR2 FYNNEI. CDR3 length: 13 amino acids. Trimming cost V 3 bases and J 5 bases, with 10 bases left between them. The CDR3 spells CASSDGQGYGYTF. The CDR3 region has the DNA TGTGCCAGCAGTGATGGTCAGGGATATGGCTACACCTTC.

This clonotype was counted only a few times. V and J are TRBV14 and TRBJ2-2; 8 nucleotides match TRBD1. J gave up 12 bases and V 3 bases, and 6 bases lay outside the gene matches. This CDR3 has 13 amino acids. In germline, CDR1 is SGHDN, CDR2 FVKESK. The CDR3 nucleotides read TGTGCCAGCAGCCAGTGGACAGGGAAAAAGCTGTTTTTT. This encodes CASSQWTGKKLFF.

V usage is TRBV7-3 and J usage is TRBJ2-2; D may match TRBD1 or TRBD2 (5 bases each). This CDR3 contains 15 residues. Trimming left V 5 bases short and J 5 bases short, with 15 bases between. Germline V gene sequence: CDR1 SGHTA, CDR2 FQGTGA. CDR3 sequence (DNA): TGTGCCAGCAGCCTCGGGACGGTGGCGACCGGGGAGCTGTTTTTT. This translates into CASSLGTVATGELFF.

The chain carries TRBV5-1 and TRBJ2-7; 7 bases line up with TRBD2. The CDR3 totals 14 residues. Germline CDR1 SGHRS, CDR2 YFSETQ. V shed 3 bases and J 4 bases; nucleotides not matched to a gene: 7. CDR3 nucleotide sequence: TGCGCCAGCAGCTCGGCGGGAGAAATTTACGAGCAGTACTTC. The encoded protein is CASSSAGEIYEQYF.

This clonotype was found a few times. The V gene is TRBV25-1, the J gene TRBJ1-2; D is perhaps TRBD1 (6 bases). The germline V gene has CDR1 MGHDK and CDR2 SYGVNS. CDR3 size: 14 residues. Trimming pared 2 bases from V and 5 bases from J, leaving 12 bases between. CDR3 residues: CASSEIGQGYGYTF. CDR3 coding DNA: TGTGCCAGCAGTGAAATAGGTCAGGGGTATGGCTACACCTTC.

The chain recombines TRBV11-2 with TRBJ2-3; 7 positions match TRBD2. Germline-derived CDR1 and CDR2 are SGHAT and FQNNGV. The CDR3 consists of 16 residues. Trimming at V came to 4 bases and at J to 3 bases, leaving 10 bases not matched to a gene. The CDR3 protein is CASSSLALEDTDTQYF. DNA of the CDR3: TGTGCCAGCAGCTCACTAGCGCTTGAGGATACAGATACGCAGTATTTT.

The rearrangement joins TRBV7-9 to TRBJ2-7; 8 positions agree with TRBD1. Germline CDR1 and CDR2: SEHNR and FQNEAQ (reference sequence). CDR3 size: 15 residues. J lost 4 bases, V lost 4 bases, and 9 bases had no gene match. DNA of the CDR3: TGTGCCAGCAGCTCCTCGGAGCAGGGGGCTTACGAGCAGTACTTC. Amino acid sequence: CASSSSEQGAYEQYF.

This clonotype was detected only a few times. The genes are TRBV9 and TRBJ2-7; 10 positions match TRBD1. The V gene end was trimmed by 0 bases and the J gene end by 4 bases; junction bases not matched to a gene: 4. Germline lookup yields CDR1 SGDLS and CDR2 YYNGEE. This CDR3 spans 15 amino acids. The CDR3 reads CASSVAGTGEYEQYF. The CDR3 bases are TGTGCCAGCAGCGTAGCCGGGACAGGGGAATACGAGCAGTACTTC.

This clonotype has a handful of counts. The chain joins TRBV20-1 to TRBJ2-3; the D is unclear. V lost 4 bases to trimming and J lost 0 bases, with 20 bases between them. The CDR3 has 17 amino acids. Germline V gene lookup returns CDR1 DFQATT and CDR2 SNEGSKA (reference sequence). The CDR3 sequence: CSAMGSTYYSSTDTQYF. CDR3 bases: TGCAGTGCTATGGGCAGTACCTACTATTCTAGCACAGATACGCAGTATTTT.

This clonotype appeared a few times. The chain couples TRBV5-1 to TRBJ2-1; D gene uncertain. Per germline, CDR1 SGHRS and CDR2 YFSETQ. V lost 2 bases and J lost 5, with 20 bases in between. The CDR3 length is 17 residues. The CDR3 loop is CASSLPLILGPDNEQFF. Here the CDR3 DNA reads TGCGCCAGCAGCTTACCCCTGATACTTGGACCAGACAATGAGCAGTTCTTC.

The rearrangement links TRBV28 to TRBJ2-1, with D hard to call. The germline CDR1 and CDR2 sequences are MDHEN and SYDVKM. The CDR3 sequence is 15 residues long. V was pared by 3 bases and J by 0 bases, with 9 bases between. CDR3 amino acids: CASSFAEPSYNEQFF. DNA of the CDR3: TGTGCCAGCAGTTTTGCCGAACCCTCCTACAATGAGCAGTTCTTC.

The J gene is TRBJ2-4, the V gene TRBV3-1; D gene uncertain. The CDR3 runs 16 residues. Germline V gene data show CDR1 as LGHDT and CDR2 as YNNKEL (reference sequence). With 3 bases removed from V and 2 bases from J, the gap between germline ends came to 14 bases. The CDR3 loop is CASSQGPASPKNIQYF. DNA for the CDR3: TGTGCCAGCAGCCAGGGTCCCGCGAGTCCCAAAAACATTCAGTACTTC.

CDR3 amino acids: CASSRGPSQYEQYF. CDR3 bases: TGCGCCAGCAGCCGGGGACCGTCCCAGTACGAGCAGTACTTC. The rearrangement links TRBV4-1 to TRBJ2-7; D is tentatively TRBD1 or TRBD2 (5 bases each). There are 14 residues in the CDR3. The V gene's germline CDR1 is MGHRA and CDR2 YSYEKL. The V end lost 4 bases, the J end lost 4 bases, and 14 bases lay between the germline ends.

This clonotype was seen a few times. Relative to the germline gene, one junction end is altered; a read error may explain this. The V call is TRBV19, the J call TRBJ2-5, with 9 bases matching TRBD1. The CDR3 spans 13 residues. The germline CDR1 and CDR2 sequences are LNHDA and SQIVND (reference sequence). The DNA for the CDR3 is TGTGCCAGTAGTGTGGGGACAGGGCTTTATGAGCACTTC. The encoded protein is CASSVGTGLYEHF.

This clonotype has a handful of counts. The chain uses TRBV7-9 and TRBJ2-5; D is unresolved. There are 11 residues in the CDR3. The germline CDR1 and CDR2 sequences are SEHNR and FQNEAQ (reference sequence). Trimming stripped 3 bases from V and 6 bases from J, with 5 bases between. The CDR3 reads CASSFAKTQYF. CDR3 in DNA: TGTGCCAGCAGCTTTGCAAAGACCCAGTACTTC.

This chain connects TRBV12-3 or TRBV12-4 to TRBJ2-1; D is perhaps TRBD1 (5 bases). This CDR3 region has 13 residues. Trimming shortened V by 1 base and J by 7 bases, and 8 bases separated the two germline ends. The CDR3 nucleotides are TGTGCCAGCAGTTTAGAGGGGTGGAATGAGCAGTTCTTC. Encoded protein: CASSLEGWNEQFF.

This clonotype turned up a few times. The gene calls are TRBV4-1 and TRBJ2-7; 7 bases are a match to TRBD1. Germline loops: CDR1 MGHRA, CDR2 YSYEKL. With V trimmed by 3 bases and J by 3 bases, 8 bases remained unmatched. The CDR3 sequence is 15 residues long. This CDR3 reads CASSQSRDSNYEQYF. For the CDR3, the DNA is TGCGCCAGCAGCCAGAGCCGGGACAGCAACTACGAGCAGTACTTC.

The chain carries TRBV7-6 and TRBJ2-7; the D gene is possibly TRBD2 (5 bases). The ends were cut back, 1 base at V and 3 bases at J, with 13 bases in the middle. In germline, CDR1 is SGHVS, CDR2 FNYEAQ. The CDR3 runs 15 residues. The CDR3 protein is CASSLGASNRYEQYF. The CDR3 region has the DNA TGTGCCAGCAGCTTAGGGGCTAGCAACCGCTACGAGCAGTACTTC.

This clonotype was seen a handful of times. J is TRBJ2-1 and V is TRBV7-3; TRBD2 aligns across 13 bases. V was pared by 5 bases and J by 7 bases, with 8 bases of the junction left unmatched. The CDR3 spans 16 residues. CDR1 and CDR2 (germline): SGHTA, FQGTGA. In DNA form, the CDR3 reads TGTGCCAGCAGCCCACAAGGGACTAGCGGGATAAATGAGCAGTTCTTC. This encodes CASSPQGTSGINEQFF.

The chain employs TRBV6-5 and TRBJ2-3, with a possible D match to TRBD2 (5 bases). Trimming removed 2 bases from V and 3 bases from J, with 12 bases in between. The CDR3 covers 15 residues. CDR1 is MNHEY, CDR2 SVGAGI, per germline. The CDR3: CASSYRGQVTDTQYF. The CDR3 nucleotides read TGTGCCAGCAGTTACCGGGGTCAAGTGACAGATACGCAGTATTTT.

V is TRBV7-9 and J is TRBJ1-4, with TRBD1 matching over 8 bases. Unmatched junction bases numbered 12, after V lost 5 bases and J lost 4 bases. This CDR3 is built from 17 residues. Germline V gene sequence: CDR1 SEHNR, CDR2 FQNEAQ (reference sequence). DNA for the CDR3: TGTGCCAGCAGCCCCGACAGGGGCTTGTTTGGTAATGAAAAACTGTTTTTT. As protein: CASSPDRGLFGNEKLFF.